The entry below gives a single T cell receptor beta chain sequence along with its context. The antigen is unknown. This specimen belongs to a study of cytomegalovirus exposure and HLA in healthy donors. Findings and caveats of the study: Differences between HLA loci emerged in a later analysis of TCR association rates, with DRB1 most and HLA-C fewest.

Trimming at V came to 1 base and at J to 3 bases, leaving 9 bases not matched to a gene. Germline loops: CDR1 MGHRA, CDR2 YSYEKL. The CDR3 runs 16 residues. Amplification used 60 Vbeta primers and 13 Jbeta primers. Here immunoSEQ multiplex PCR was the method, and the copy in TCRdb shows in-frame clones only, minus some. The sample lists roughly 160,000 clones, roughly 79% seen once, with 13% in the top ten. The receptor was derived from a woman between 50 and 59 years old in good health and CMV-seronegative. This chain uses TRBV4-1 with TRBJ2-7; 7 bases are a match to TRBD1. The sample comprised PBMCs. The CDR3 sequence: CASSQVFAGGNYEQYF. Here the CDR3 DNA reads TGCGCCAGCAGCCAAGTTTTCGCAGGGGGAAACTACGAGCAGTACTTC.